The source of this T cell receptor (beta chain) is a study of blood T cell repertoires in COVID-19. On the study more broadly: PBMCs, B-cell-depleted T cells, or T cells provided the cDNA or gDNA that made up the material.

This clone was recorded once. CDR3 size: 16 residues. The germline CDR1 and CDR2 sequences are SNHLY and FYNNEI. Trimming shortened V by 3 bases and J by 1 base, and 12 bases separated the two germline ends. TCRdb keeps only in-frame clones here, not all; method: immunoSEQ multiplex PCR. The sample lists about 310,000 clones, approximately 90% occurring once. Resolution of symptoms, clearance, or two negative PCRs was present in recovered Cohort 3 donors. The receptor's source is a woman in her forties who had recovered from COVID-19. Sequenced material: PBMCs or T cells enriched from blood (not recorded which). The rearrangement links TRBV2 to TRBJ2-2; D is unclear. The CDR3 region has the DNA TGTGCCAGCAGTGAGCAACCCAGACTGAACACCGGGGAGCTGTTTTTT. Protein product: CASSEQPRLNTGELFF.